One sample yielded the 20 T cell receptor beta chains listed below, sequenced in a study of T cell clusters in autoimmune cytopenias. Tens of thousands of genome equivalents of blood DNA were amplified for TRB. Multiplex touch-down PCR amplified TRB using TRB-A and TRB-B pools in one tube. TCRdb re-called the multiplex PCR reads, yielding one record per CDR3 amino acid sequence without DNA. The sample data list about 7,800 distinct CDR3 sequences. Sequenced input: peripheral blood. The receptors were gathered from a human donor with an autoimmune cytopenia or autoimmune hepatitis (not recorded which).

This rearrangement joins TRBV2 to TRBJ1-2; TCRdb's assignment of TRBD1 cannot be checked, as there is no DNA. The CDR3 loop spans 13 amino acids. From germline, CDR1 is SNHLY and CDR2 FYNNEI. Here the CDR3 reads CATLGQEAGGYTF.

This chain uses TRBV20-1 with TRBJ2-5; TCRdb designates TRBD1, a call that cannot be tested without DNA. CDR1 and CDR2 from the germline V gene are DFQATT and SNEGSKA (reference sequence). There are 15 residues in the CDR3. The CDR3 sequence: CSATRNRVDQETQYF.

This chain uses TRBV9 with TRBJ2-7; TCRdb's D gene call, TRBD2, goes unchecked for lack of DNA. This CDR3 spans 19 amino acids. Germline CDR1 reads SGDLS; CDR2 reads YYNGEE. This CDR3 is CASSPLGLAGVPLSNEQYF.

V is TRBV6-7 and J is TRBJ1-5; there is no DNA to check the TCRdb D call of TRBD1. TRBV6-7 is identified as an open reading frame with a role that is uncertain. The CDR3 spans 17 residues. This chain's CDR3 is CASSRDRGTYSNQPQHF.

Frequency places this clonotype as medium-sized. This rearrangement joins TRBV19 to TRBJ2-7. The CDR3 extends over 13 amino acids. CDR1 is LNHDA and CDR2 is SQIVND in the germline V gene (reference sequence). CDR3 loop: CASSSVHSYEQYF.

The chain's CDR3 is CASSVGAGGSYGYTF. The V and J genes are TRBV9 and TRBJ1-2; TCRdb's assignment of TRBD1 cannot be checked, as there is no DNA. CDR3 length: 15 residues. Looked up from germline, CDR1 is SGDLS and CDR2 is YYNGEE.

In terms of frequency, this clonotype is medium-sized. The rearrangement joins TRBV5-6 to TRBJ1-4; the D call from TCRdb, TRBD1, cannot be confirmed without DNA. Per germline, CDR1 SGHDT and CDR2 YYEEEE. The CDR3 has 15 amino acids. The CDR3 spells CASSQRQGINEKLFF.

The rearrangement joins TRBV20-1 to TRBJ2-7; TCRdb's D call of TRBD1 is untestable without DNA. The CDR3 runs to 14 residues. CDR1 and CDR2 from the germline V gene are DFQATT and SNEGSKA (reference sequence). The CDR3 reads CSARKDRGTYEQYF.

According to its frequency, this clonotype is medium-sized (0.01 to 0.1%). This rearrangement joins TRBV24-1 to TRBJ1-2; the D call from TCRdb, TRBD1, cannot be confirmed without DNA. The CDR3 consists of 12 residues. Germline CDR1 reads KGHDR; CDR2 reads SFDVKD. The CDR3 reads CATSETGQPYTF.

The CDR3 region is CASSLDRGLNEQFF. The chain is built from TRBV27 and TRBJ2-1; lacking DNA, the TRBD1 call made by TCRdb goes unchecked. The V gene's germline CDR1 is MNHEY and CDR2 SMNVEV (reference sequence). The CDR3 loop spans 14 amino acids.

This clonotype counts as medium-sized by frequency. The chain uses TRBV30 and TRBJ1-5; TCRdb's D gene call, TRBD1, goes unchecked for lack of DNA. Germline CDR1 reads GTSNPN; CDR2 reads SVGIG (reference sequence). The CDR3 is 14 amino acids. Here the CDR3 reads CAWDISGVNQPQHF.

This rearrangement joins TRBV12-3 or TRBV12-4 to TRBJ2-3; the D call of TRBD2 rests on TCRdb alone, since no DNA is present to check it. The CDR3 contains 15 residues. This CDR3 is CASRRTSGGTDTQYF.

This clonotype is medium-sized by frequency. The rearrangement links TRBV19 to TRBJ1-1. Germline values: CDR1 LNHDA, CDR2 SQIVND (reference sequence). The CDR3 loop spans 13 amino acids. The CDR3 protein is CASSEYMNTEAFF.

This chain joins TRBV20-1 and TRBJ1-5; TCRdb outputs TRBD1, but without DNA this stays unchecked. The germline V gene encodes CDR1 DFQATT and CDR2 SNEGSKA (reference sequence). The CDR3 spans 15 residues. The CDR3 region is CSAPVGGGEDQPQHF.

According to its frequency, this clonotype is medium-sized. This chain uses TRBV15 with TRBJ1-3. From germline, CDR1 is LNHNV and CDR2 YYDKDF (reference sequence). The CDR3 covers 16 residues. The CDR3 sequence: CATSRDLLSSGNTIYF.

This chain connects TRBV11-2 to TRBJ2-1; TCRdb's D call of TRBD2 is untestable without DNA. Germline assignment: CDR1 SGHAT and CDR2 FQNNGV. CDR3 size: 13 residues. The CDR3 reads CASSLDRANEQFF.

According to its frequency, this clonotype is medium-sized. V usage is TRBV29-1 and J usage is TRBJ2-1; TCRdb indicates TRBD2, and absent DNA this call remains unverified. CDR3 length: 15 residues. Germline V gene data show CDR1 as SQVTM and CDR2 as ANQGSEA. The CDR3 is CSVVWREGWNDEQFF.

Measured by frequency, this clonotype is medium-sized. This CDR3 is CASSLAPGGSGTYEQYF. The chain uses TRBV7-2 and TRBJ2-7; TCRdb's D call, TRBD2, is unchecked because there is no DNA. Per the germline V gene, CDR1 is SGHTA and CDR2 is FQGNSA. CDR3 size: 17 residues. The whole variable domain, filled in from reference TRBV7-2 and TRBJ2-7, reads GAGVSQSPSNKVTEKGKDVELRCDPISGHTALYWYRQSLGQGLEFLIYFQGNSAPDKSGLPSDRFSAERTGGSVSTLTIQRTQQEDSAVYLCASSLAPGGSGTYEQYFGPGTRLTVT.

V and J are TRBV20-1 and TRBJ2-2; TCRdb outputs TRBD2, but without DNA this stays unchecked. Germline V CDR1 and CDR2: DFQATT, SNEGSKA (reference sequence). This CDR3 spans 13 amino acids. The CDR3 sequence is CSARGPNTGELFF.

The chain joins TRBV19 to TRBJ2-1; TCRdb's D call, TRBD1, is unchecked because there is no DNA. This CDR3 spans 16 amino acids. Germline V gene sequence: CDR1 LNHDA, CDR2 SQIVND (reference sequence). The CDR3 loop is CASSIQGAGSYNEQFF. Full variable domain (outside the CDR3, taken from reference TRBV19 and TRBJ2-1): DGGITQSPKYLFRKEGQNVTLSCEQNLNHDAMYWYRQDPGQGLRLIYYSQIVNDFQKGDIAEGYSVSREKKESFPLTVTSAQKNPTAFYLCASSIQGAGSYNEQFFGPGTRLTVL.